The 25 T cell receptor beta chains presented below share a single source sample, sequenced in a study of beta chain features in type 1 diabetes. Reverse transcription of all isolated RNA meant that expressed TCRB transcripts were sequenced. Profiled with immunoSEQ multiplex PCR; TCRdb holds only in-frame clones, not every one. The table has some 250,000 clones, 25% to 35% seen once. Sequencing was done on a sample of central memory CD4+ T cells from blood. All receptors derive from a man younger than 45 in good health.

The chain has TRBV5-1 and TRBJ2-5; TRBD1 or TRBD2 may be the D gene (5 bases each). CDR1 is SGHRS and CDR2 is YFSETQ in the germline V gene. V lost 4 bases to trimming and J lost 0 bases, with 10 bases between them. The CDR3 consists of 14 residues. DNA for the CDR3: TGCGCCAGCAGCCACGGGACCGACCAAGAGACCCAGTACTTC. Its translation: CASSHGTDQETQYF.

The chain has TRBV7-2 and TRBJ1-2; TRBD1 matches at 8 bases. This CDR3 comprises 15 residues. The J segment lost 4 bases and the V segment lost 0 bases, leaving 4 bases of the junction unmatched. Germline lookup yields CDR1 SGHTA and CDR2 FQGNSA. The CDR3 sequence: CASSLALTGAYGYTF. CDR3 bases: TGTGCCAGCAGCTTAGCCCTGACAGGGGCCTATGGCTACACCTTC.

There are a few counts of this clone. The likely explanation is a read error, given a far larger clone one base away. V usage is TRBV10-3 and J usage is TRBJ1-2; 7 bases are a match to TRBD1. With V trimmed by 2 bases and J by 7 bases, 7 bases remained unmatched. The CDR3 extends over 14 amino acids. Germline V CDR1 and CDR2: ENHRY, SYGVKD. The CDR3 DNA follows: TGTGCCATCAGTGAGCGACAGGGTGGGGTTGGCTACACCTTC. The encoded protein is CAISERQGGVGYTF.

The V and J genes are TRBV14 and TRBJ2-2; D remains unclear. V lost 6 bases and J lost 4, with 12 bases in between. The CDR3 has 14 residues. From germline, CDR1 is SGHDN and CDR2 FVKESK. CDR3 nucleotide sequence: TGTGCCAGCAGAAGGACGGAAAGCACCGGGGAGCTGTTTTTT. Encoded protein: CASRRTESTGELFF.

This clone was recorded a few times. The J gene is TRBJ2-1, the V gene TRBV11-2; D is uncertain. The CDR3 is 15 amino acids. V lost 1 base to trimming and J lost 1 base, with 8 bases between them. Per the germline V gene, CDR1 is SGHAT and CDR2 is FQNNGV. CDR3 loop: CASSLASVSYNEQFF. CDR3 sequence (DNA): TGTGCCAGCAGCTTAGCCAGTGTATCCTACAATGAGCAGTTCTTC.

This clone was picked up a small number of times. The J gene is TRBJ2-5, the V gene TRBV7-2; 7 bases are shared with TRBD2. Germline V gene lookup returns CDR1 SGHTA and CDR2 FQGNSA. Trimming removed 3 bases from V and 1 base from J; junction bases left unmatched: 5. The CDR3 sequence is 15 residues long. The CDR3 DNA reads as TGTGCCAGCAGCTTCAGCGGGGCAGTCCAAGAGACCCAGTACTTC. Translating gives CASSFSGAVQETQYF.

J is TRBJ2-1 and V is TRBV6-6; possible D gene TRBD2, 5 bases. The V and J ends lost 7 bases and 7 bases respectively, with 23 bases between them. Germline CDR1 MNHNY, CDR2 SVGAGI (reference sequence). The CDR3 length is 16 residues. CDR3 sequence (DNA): TGTGCCAGCAATGGCCTTCGTACTAGTTCCAATAATGAGCAGTTCTTC. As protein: CASNGLRTSSNNEQFF.

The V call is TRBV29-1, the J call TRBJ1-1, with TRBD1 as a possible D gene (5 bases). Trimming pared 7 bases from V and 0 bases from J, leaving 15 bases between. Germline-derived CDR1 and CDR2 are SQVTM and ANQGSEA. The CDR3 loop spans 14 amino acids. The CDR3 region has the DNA TGCAGCGCCAAGATGACAGAGATGAACACTGAAGCTTTCTTT. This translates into CSAKMTEMNTEAFF.

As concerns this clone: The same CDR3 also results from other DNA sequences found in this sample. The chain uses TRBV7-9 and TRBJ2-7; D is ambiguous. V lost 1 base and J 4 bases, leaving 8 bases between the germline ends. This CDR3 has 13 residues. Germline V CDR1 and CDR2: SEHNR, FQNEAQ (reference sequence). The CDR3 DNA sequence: TGTGCCAGCAGCTTAGGCCCAAGGTACGAGCAGTACTTC. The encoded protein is CASSLGPRYEQYF.

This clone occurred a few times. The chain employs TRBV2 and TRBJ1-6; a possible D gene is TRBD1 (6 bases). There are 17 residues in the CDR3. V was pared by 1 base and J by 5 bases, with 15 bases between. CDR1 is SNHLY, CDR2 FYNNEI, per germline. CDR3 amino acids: CASSEGAWRTDNSPLHF. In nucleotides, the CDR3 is TGTGCCAGCAGTGAAGGGGCATGGAGGACAGATAATTCACCCCTCCACTTT.

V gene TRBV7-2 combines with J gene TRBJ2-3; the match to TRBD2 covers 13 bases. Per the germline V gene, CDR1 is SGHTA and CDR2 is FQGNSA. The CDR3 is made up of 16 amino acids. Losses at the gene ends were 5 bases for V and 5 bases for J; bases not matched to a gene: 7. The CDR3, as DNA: TGTGCCAGCAGCCGAACTAGCGGGGGGGCGAGAGATACGCAGTATTTT. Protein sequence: CASSRTSGGARDTQYF.

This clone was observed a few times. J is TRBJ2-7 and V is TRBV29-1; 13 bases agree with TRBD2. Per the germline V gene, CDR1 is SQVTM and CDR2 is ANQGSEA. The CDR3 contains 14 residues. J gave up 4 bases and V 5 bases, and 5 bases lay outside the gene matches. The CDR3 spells CSVRTSGSGYEQYF. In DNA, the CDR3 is TGCAGCGTTAGGACTAGCGGGAGTGGGTACGAGCAGTACTTC.

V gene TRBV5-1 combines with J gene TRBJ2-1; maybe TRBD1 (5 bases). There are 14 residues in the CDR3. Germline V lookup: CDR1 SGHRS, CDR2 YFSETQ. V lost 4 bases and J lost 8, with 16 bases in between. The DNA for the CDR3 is TGCGCCAGCAGCCCCGAGGCAGGGTACGATGAGCAGTTCTTC. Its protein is CASSPEAGYDEQFF.

CDR3 nucleotides: TGCGCCAGCAGCAGACTTTCGGGGATAGCCAAAAACATTCAGTACTTC. Amino acid sequence: CASSRLSGIAKNIQYF. The chain combines TRBV5-1 with TRBJ2-4; the D gene is possibly TRBD2 (5 bases). Germline CDR1 is SGHRS and CDR2 is YFSETQ. V shed 4 bases and J shed 0 bases, with 14 bases lying between them. CDR3 length: 16 residues.

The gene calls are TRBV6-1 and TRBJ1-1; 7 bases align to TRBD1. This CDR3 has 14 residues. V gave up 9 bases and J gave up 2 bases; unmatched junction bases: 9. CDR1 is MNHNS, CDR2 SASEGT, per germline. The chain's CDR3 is CASGTGQTNTEAFF. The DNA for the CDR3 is TGTGCCAGTGGAACGGGACAGACAAACACTGAAGCTTTCTTT.

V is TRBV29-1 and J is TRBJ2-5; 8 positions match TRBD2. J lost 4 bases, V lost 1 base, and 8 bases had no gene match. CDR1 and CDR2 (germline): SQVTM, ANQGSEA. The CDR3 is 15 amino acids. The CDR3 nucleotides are TGCAGCGTTGAAGGAGGCGGGAGGAGTGGAGAGACCCAGTACTTC. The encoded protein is CSVEGGGRSGETQYF.

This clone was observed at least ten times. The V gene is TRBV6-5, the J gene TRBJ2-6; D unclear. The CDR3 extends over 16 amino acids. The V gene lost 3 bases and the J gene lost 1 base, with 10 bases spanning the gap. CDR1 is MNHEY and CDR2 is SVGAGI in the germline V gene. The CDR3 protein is CASSYSFLSGANVLTF. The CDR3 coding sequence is TGTGCCAGCAGTTATTCTTTCTTGTCTGGGGCCAACGTCCTGACTTTC.

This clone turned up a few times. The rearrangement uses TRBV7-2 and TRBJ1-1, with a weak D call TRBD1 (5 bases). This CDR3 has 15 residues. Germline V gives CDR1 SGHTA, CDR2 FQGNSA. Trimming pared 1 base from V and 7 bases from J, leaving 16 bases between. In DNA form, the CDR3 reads TGTGCCAGCAGCTTAGGCACCACAGGATCTGGTGAAGCTTTCTTT. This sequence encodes CASSLGTTGSGEAFF.

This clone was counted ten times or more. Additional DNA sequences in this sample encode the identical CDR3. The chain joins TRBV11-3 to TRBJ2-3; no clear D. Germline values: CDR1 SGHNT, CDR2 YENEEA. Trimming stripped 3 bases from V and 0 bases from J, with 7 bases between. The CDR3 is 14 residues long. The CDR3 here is CASSLTTSTDTQYF. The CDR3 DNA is TGTGCCAGCAGCTTGACAACTAGCACAGATACGCAGTATTTT.

Written as DNA, the CDR3 is TGTGCCAGCAGTTACTCGGGGGAAGCCAAAAACATTCAGTACTTC. Translation: CASSYSGEAKNIQYF. The V gene is TRBV6-6, the J gene TRBJ2-4; D may match TRBD1 or TRBD2 (5 bases each). Trimming stripped 0 bases from V and 0 bases from J, with 6 bases between. This CDR3 region has 15 residues. Germline CDR1 MNHNY, CDR2 SVGAGI (reference sequence).

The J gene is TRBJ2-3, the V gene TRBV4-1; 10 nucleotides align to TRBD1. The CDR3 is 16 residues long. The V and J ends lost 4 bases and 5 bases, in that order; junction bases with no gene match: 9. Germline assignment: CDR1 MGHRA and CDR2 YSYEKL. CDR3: CASSRLTGGSQDTQYF. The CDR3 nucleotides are TGCGCCAGCAGCCGCTTGACAGGGGGCAGTCAAGATACGCAGTATTTT.

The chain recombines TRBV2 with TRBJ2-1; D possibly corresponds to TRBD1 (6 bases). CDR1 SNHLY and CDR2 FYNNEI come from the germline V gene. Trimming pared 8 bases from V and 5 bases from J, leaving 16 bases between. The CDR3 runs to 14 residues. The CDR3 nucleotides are TGTGCCAGCGCCCAGCGACAGGCCGACAATGAGCAGTTCTTC. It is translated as CASAQRQADNEQFF.

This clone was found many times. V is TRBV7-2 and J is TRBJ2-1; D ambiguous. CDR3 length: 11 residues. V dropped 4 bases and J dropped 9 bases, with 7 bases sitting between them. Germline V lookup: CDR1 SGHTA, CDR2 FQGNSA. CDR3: CASSSLVEQFF. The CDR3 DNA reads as TGTGCCAGCAGCTCCCTCGTTGAGCAGTTCTTC.

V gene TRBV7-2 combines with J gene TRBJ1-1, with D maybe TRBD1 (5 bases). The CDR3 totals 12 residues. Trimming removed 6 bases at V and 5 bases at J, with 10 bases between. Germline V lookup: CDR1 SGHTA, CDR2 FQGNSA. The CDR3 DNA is TGTGCCAGCAGAGGGGTCGGAACTGAAGCTTTCTTT. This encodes CASRGVGTEAFF.

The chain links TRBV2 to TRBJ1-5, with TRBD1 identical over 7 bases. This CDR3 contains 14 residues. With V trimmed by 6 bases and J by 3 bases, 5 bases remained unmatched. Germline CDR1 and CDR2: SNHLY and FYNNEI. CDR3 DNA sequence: TGTGCCAGCAGGGAGGGGACAGTCAATCAGCCCCAGCATTTT. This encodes CASREGTVNQPQHF.